Included here is one T cell receptor (beta chain) sequence, with context. Its antigen is not known. Assay used: immunoSEQ multiplex PCR; TCRdb lists only in-frame clones, some missing. The sample carries 55,000 to 80,000 clones, roughly 78% recorded once. The data stem from a study of radiotherapy plus CTLA-4 blockade in lung cancer. General study results and limits: Radiotherapy with ipilimumab was followed by blood expansion of tumor-derived clones.

CDR3 length: 14 amino acids. Germline CDR1 reads SGHTA; CDR2 reads FQGNSA. The V end lost 5 bases, the J end lost 3 bases, and 11 bases lay between the germline ends. This receptor was identified in a human donor with non-small cell lung cancer who had a complete response to radiotherapy plus ipilimumab. This material consisted of peripheral blood, taken from a patient treated with radiotherapy plus ipilimumab. V is TRBV7-2 and J is TRBJ1-5, with D uncertain. The CDR3 spells CASSPDGPNQPQHF. The CDR3 coding sequence is TGTGCCAGCAGCCCAGACGGACCCAATCAGCCCCAGCATTTT. The full variable domain, with the rest looked up from reference TRBV7-2 and TRBJ1-5, is GAGVSQSPSNKVTEKGKDVELRCDPISGHTALYWYRQSLGQGLEFLIYFQGNSAPDKSGLPSDRFSAERTGGSVSTLTIQRTQQEDSAVYLCASSPDGPNQPQHFGDGTRLSIL.